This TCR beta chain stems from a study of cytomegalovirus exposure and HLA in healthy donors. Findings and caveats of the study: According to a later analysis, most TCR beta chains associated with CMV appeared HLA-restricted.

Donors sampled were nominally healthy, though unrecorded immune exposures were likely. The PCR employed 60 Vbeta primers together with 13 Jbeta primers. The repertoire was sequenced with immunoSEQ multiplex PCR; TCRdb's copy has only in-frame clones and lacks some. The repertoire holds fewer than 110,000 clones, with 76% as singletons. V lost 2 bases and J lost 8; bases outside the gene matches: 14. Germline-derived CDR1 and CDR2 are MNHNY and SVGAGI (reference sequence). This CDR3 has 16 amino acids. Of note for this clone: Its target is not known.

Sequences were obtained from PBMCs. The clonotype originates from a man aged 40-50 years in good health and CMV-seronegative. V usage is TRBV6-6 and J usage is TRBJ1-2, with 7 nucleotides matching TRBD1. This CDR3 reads CASSYDREDPTIGYTF. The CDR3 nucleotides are TGTGCCAGCAGTTACGACAGGGAGGATCCGACTATCGGCTACACCTTC.